Listed here is a single T cell receptor beta chain. 60 Vbeta and 13 Jbeta primers were used in PCR. The method was immunoSEQ multiplex PCR; TCRdb's version includes in-frame clones alone and lacks a portion of them. The sample carries 150,000 to 200,000 clones, around 86% recorded once. This CDR3 has 16 amino acids. Germline lookup yields CDR1 LNHNV and CDR2 YYDKDF (reference sequence). Deletions cut 3 bases from V and 6 bases from J, with 21 bases between. This specimen comes from a study of cytomegalovirus exposure and HLA in healthy donors. This rearrangement joins TRBV15 to TRBJ2-7; TRBD1 is a possible D gene (7 bases). The source is a woman under 30 in good health and CMV-seronegative. The specimen sequenced was PBMCs. This CDR3 reads CATSREGQTRMGEQYF. The CDR3 bases are TGTGCCACCAGCAGGGAGGGACAGACCAGAATGGGCGAGCAGTACTTC. Filled out from reference TRBV15 and TRBJ2-7, the complete variable domain reads DAMVIQNPRYQVTQFGKPVTLSCSQTLNHNVMYWYQQKSSQAPKLLFHYYDKDFNNEADTPDNFQSRRPNTSFCFLDIRSPGLGDTAMYLCATSREGQTRMGEQYFGPGTRLTVT.